This T cell receptor beta chain emerged from a study of T cell repertoires in cytomegalovirus infection. About the research overall: A matching HLA type, together with CMV infection, was signaled by public TCR beta signatures.

TCRdb reanalysed the reads using MiXCR and keeps one entry per CDR3 protein. This repertoire shows around 740,000 distinct CDR3 sequences, roughly 36% found once; its top ten account for 2.5% to 3.5%. Overall study results and limits: Summed public TCR beta family frequency identified CMV carriers bearing the relevant HLA.

This clonotype was observed many times. Its antigen is unknown. Sequenced input: PBMCs. The source is a human donor in good health (CMV status not recorded). Some clones in this sample may be carry-over from other donors' samples.

The CDR3 nucleotides read TGTGCCAGCAGCTTTCCCCTAGACCTCTCCTACAATGAGCAGTTCTTC. Translation gives CASSFPLDLSYNEQFF. This rearrangement joins TRBV7-2 to TRBJ2-1; D is unresolved. Germline loops: CDR1 SGHTA, CDR2 FQGNSA. Trimming left V 3 bases short and J 0 bases short, with 12 bases between. The CDR3 consists of 16 residues.